What follows is one TCR beta chain and its context. Its antigen remains unknown. This sample was included in a study of early T cells in non-severe SARS-CoV-2 infection. The wider study: Bulk RNA from unsorted whole blood was sequenced; chains were unpaired.

CDR1 is MDHEN, CDR2 SYDVKM, per germline. The CDR3 length is 13 residues. The ends were cut back, 2 bases at V and 2 bases at J, with 1 base in the middle. The TCR library protocol was used to attach unique molecular identifiers. These identifiers were attached to individual cDNA molecules. TCRdb itself ran the 5' RACE reads through MiXCR, one entry per CDR3 protein. The repertoire has 45,000 to 50,000 distinct CDR3 sequences, about 6.5% of them found once; the top ten carry approximately 2.8%. Study observations and caveats: Matches to VDJdb favored anti-spike CD8 responses and missed private and CD4 specificities.

The rearrangement uses TRBV28 and TRBJ1-6, with no clear D. The clonotype was recovered from an adult who was a healthcare worker with PCR-confirmed SARS-CoV-2 infection or an uninfected control (not recorded which). Material: whole blood, obtained at baseline. For the CDR3, the DNA is TGTGCCAGCAGTTTACCCTATAATTCACCCCTCCACTTT. The encoded protein is CASSLPYNSPLHF. The entire variable domain, with the rest obtained from reference TRBV28 and TRBJ1-6, is as follows: DVKVTQSSRYLVKRTGEKVFLECVQDMDHENMFWYRQDPGLGLRLIYFSYDVKMKEKGDIPEGYSVSREKKERFSLILESASTNQTSMYLCASSLPYNSPLHFGNGTRLTVT.